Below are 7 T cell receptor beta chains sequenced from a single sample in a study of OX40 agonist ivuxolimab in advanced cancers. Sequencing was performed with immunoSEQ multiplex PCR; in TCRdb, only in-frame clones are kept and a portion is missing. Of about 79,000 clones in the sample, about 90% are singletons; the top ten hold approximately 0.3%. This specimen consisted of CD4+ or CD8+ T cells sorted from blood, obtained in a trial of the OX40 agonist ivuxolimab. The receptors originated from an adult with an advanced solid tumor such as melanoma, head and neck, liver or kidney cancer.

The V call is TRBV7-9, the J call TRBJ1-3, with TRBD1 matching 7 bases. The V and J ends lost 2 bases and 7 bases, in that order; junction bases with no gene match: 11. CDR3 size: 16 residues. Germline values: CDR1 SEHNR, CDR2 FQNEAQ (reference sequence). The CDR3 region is CASSLLDRPKGNTIYF. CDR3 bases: TGTGCCAGCAGCTTACTGGACAGGCCGAAAGGGAACACCATATATTTT.

The CDR3 loop is CASSIQSGTRYSNQPQHF. CDR3 DNA: TGTGCCAGTAGTATTCAGTCAGGGACGAGGTATAGCAATCAGCCCCAGCATTTT. The rearrangement joins TRBV19 to TRBJ1-5, with D perhaps TRBD1 (5 bases). V was pared by 3 bases and J by 0 bases, with 18 bases between. CDR1 is LNHDA and CDR2 is SQIVND in the germline V gene (reference sequence). CDR3 size: 18 residues.

CDR3 bases: TGTGCCAGCAGCCAAGATGGCGGGGGAGCCCCAGATACGCAGTATTTT. Residues: CASSQDGGGAPDTQYF. This chain links TRBV14 with TRBJ2-3, with 7 bases fitting TRBD2. Germline CDR1 and CDR2: SGHDN and FVKESK. This CDR3 contains 16 residues. V lost 0 bases, J lost 4 bases, and 7 bases stayed unmatched.

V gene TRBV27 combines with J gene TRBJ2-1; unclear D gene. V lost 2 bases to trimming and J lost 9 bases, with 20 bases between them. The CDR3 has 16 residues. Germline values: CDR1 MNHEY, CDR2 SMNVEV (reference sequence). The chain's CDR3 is CASSLRQTLRVGEQFF. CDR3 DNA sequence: TGTGCCAGCAGTTTACGGCAGACTCTTAGGGTCGGTGAGCAGTTCTTC.

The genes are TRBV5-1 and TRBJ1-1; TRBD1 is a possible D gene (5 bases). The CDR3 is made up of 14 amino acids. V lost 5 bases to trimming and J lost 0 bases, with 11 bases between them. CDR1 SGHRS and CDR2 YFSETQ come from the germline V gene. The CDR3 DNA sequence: TGCGCCAGCAGTCAGGGCGGTATGAACACTGAAGCTTTCTTT. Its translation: CASSQGGMNTEAFF. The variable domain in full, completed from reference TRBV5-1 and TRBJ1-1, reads KAGVTQTPRYLIKTRGQQVTLSCSPISGHRSVSWYQQTPGQGLQFLFEYFSETQRNKGNFPGRFSGRQFSNSRSEMNVSTLELGDSALYLCASSQGGMNTEAFFGQGTRLTVV.

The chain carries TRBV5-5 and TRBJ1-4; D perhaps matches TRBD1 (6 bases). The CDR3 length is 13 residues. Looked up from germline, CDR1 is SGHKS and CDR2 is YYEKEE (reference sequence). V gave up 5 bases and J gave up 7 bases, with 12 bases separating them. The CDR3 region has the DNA TGTGCCAGCAGTGTAGGGGGTGGTGAAAAACTGTTTTTT. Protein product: CASSVGGGEKLFF. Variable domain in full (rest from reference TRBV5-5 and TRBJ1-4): DAGVTQSPTHLIKTRGQQVTLRCSPISGHKSVSWYQQVLGQGPQFIFQYYEKEERGRGNFPDRFSARQFPNYSSELNVNALLLGDSALYLCASSVGGGEKLFFGSGTQLSVL.

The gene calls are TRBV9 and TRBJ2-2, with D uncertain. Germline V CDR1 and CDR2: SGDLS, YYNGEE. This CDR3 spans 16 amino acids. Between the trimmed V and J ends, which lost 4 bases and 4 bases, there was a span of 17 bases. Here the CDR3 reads CASSPATPGLTGELFF. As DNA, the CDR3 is TGTGCCAGCAGCCCGGCTACTCCGGGCCTCACCGGGGAGCTGTTTTTT.